Shown below are 13 T cell receptor beta chains from a single sample sequenced in a study of shared clonotypes between healthy human individuals. The data were produced by immunoSEQ multiplex PCR, yet TCRdb's version contains in-frame clones alone and is incomplete. In the table there are over a million clones, approximately 70% of which are singletons. The sample was memory CD4+ T cells sorted from blood. The subset is: CD45RA-negative fraction. The receptors stem from a man younger than 35 in good health.

The chain uses TRBV9 and TRBJ2-7; D is possibly TRBD1 (6 bases). Trimming shortened V by 4 bases and J by 2 bases, and 16 bases separated the two germline ends. The CDR3 totals 15 residues. Germline values: CDR1 SGDLS, CDR2 YYNGEE. CDR3 in amino acids: CASSQGQGLAYEQYF. CDR3 sequence (DNA): TGTGCCAGCAGCCAGGGGCAGGGGCTTGCCTACGAGCAGTACTTC.

The V and J genes are TRBV25-1 and TRBJ1-1, with D perhaps matching TRBD1 (6 bases). Germline values: CDR1 MGHDK, CDR2 SYGVNS. The CDR3 covers 14 residues. V was pared by 5 bases and J by 7 bases, with 17 bases between. In DNA, the CDR3 is TGTGCCAGCAGTAACGAGGGGAGCAGGGGTGAAGCTTTCTTT. Its translation: CASSNEGSRGEAFF.

The J gene is TRBJ2-2, the V gene TRBV11-2; a possible D gene is TRBD2 (6 bases). Deletions cut 3 bases from V and 1 base from J, with 15 bases between. Germline-derived CDR1 and CDR2 are SGHAT and FQNNGV. The CDR3 totals 17 residues. The CDR3 DNA sequence: TGTGCCAGCAGCTTCCCCTTTTGGAGGGGGAACACCGGGGAGCTGTTTTTT. Translating it yields CASSFPFWRGNTGELFF.

The count of this clone is one. The rearrangement joins TRBV5-1 to TRBJ2-3; 8 bases match TRBD1. V was clipped by 4 bases and J by 5 bases; unmatched bases: 6. Germline CDR1 SGHRS, CDR2 YFSETQ. This CDR3 region has 14 residues. CDR3 residues: CASSHDRGGDTQYF. CDR3 in DNA: TGCGCCAGCAGCCACGACAGGGGTGGAGATACGCAGTATTTT.

V gene TRBV11-3 combines with J gene TRBJ2-1; 8 nucleotides agree with TRBD2. This CDR3 contains 16 residues. Germline lookup yields CDR1 SGHNT and CDR2 YENEEA. V gave up 5 bases and J gave up 6 bases; unmatched junction bases: 12. Here the CDR3 DNA reads TGTGCCAGCAGCCCCGAACGAGCGGGAGAGGGCAATGAGCAGTTCTTC. Amino acid sequence: CASSPERAGEGNEQFF.

This chain connects TRBV30 to TRBJ2-3; the match to TRBD1 covers 10 bases. J was trimmed by 1 base and V by 2 bases; bases with no gene match: 3. This CDR3 contains 15 residues. The germline V gene encodes CDR1 GTSNPN and CDR2 SVGIG (reference sequence). CDR3 residues: CAWSPGTGGTDTQYF. Written as DNA, the CDR3 is TGTGCCTGGAGTCCCGGGACAGGGGGCACAGATACGCAGTATTTT.

This clone was recorded at least ten times. The chain links TRBV19 to TRBJ2-7, with 13 bases aligning to TRBD2. Germline CDR1 and CDR2: LNHDA and SQIVND (reference sequence). This CDR3 is built from 13 residues. V was pared by 5 bases and J by 6 bases, with 1 base of the junction left unmatched. Here the CDR3 reads CASSGLAGVEQYF. CDR3 bases: TGTGCCAGTAGTGGACTAGCGGGAGTCGAGCAGTACTTC.

This sequence joins TRBV30 and TRBJ2-5, with 8 bases matching TRBD2. CDR3 length equals 15 residues. Per germline, CDR1 GTSNPN and CDR2 SVGIG (reference sequence). Trimming at V came to 5 bases and at J to 5 bases, leaving 13 bases not matched to a gene. CDR3 protein: CAWSPLTSEGETQYF. The CDR3, as DNA: TGTGCCTGGTCTCCCCTGACTAGCGAGGGGGAGACCCAGTACTTC.

The V call is TRBV5-1, the J call TRBJ2-5; the D gene is possibly TRBD1 (6 bases). The CDR3 is made up of 15 amino acids. Germline V gives CDR1 SGHRS, CDR2 YFSETQ. Trimming pared 0 bases from V and 6 bases from J, leaving 15 bases between. CDR3 nucleotides: TGCGCCAGCAGCTTGGCCTTTTTACAGGGACAGACCCAGTACTTC. It codes for CASSLAFLQGQTQYF.

This clone was seen ten or more times. This chain connects TRBV6-1 to TRBJ1-1, with D possibly TRBD1 on 5 matching bases. Looked up from germline, CDR1 is MNHNS and CDR2 is SASEGT. Deletions cut 1 base from V and 4 bases from J, with 13 bases between. This CDR3 spans 15 amino acids. The CDR3 spells CASSEGQLGGTEAFF. CDR3 sequence (DNA): TGTGCCAGCAGTGAAGGACAGCTTGGGGGCACTGAAGCTTTCTTT.

V is TRBV28 and J is TRBJ1-1; D gene uncertain. CDR1 and CDR2 from the germline V gene are MDHEN and SYDVKM. The CDR3 length is 14 residues. V lost 2 bases and J lost 1, with 8 bases in between. CDR3 region: CASSLPAQNTEAFF. The CDR3 DNA reads as TGTGCCAGCAGTTTACCGGCGCAGAACACTGAAGCTTTCTTT.

This clone is a singleton in its sample. V and J are TRBV19 and TRBJ1-1; the D is unclear. The CDR3 consists of 14 residues. CDR1 is LNHDA, CDR2 SQIVND, per germline (reference sequence). Trimming pared 6 bases from V and 1 base from J, leaving 12 bases between. The CDR3 here is CASSLGQKNTEAFF. In nucleotides, the CDR3 is TGTGCCAGTAGCCTCGGGCAGAAGAACACTGAAGCTTTCTTT.

Notes on this clone: The junction differs from germline at one of its ends, possibly a read error. The rearrangement links TRBV19 to TRBJ2-7; D is unresolved. The CDR3 runs 11 residues. Germline V gene data show CDR1 as LNHDA and CDR2 as SQIVND (reference sequence). CDR3 residues: CASSILRIPGF. CDR3 in DNA: TGTGCCAGTAGTATCCTACGGATCCCTGGCTTC.